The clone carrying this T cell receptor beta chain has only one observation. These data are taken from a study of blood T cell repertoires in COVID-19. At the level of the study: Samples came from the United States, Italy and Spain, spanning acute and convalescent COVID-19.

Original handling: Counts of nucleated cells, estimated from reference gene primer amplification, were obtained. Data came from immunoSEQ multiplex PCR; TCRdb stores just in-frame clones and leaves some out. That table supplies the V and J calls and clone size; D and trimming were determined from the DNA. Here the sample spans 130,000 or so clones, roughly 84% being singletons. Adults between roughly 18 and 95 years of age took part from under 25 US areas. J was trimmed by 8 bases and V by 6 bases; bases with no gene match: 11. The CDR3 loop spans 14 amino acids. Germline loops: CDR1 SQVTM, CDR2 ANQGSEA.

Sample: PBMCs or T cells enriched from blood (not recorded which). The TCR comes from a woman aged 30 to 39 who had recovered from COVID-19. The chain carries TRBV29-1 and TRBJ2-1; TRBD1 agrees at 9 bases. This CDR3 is CSVAPGQGGHEQFF. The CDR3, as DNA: TGCAGCGTAGCCCCGGGACAGGGTGGGCATGAGCAGTTCTTC.